These 27 T cell receptor beta chains came from one sample sequenced in a study of human T cells and chemical hapten exposure. Time point given: patch test 1, 2 weeks after DPC sensitization. Treatment defined: therapeutic diphenylcyclopropenone sensitization with weekly scalp DPC. Via MiXCR, TCRdb re-called the RACE reads, giving one row per CDR3 protein. The table has approximately 90,000 distinct CDR3 sequences, around an eighth seen once. Material: whole blood, obtained in connection with sensitization to the hapten diphenylcyclopropenone (DPC). Receptors were obtained from a woman aged 40 to 49 with alopecia areata. Some clones in this sample may be carry-over from other donors' samples.

This clonotype was seen many times. The chain links TRBV7-2 to TRBJ1-1; D is unclear. V shed 1 base and J shed 1 base, with 10 bases lying between them. Looked up from germline, CDR1 is SGHTA and CDR2 is FQGNSA. The CDR3 covers 15 residues. CDR3 region: CASSLERGWNTEAFF. Here the CDR3 DNA reads TGTGCCAGCAGCTTAGAGCGGGGTTGGAACACTGAAGCTTTCTTT.

The V gene is TRBV10-3, the J gene TRBJ2-2; 9 nucleotides line up with TRBD1. The CDR3 length is 15 residues. Germline V gene data show CDR1 as ENHRY and CDR2 as SYGVKD. Losses at the gene ends were 5 bases for V and 6 bases for J; bases not matched to a gene: 7. The CDR3 DNA reads as TGTGCCATCAGTCCTGGGACAGGGATCCCCGGGGAGCTGTTTTTT. It specifies CAISPGTGIPGELFF.

This clonotype rates as medium-sized (0.01 to 0.1%). V usage is TRBV6-2 or TRBV6-3 and J usage is TRBJ1-1; D possibly corresponds to TRBD1 (5 bases). CDR1 is MNHEY, CDR2 SVGEGT, per germline. Trimming cost V 2 bases and J 6 bases, with 10 bases left between them. The CDR3 covers 13 residues. CDR3 bases: TGTGCCAGCAGTTACCCCTGGGGCGCTGAAGCTTTCTTT. It encodes CASSYPWGAEAFF.

Concerning this clonotype: Mismatch with germline at one junction end may stem from a read error. The chain's CDR3 is CATSYSRGTDTQYF. The CDR3 bases are TGTGCCACCAGTTACTCGAGGGGCACAGATACGCAGTATTTT. This sequence joins TRBV6-5 and TRBJ2-3; D possibly corresponds to TRBD2 (5 bases). CDR3 length: 14 amino acids. Per germline, CDR1 MNHEY and CDR2 SVGAGI.

This rearrangement joins TRBV7-6 to TRBJ2-7, with D perhaps TRBD1 or TRBD2 (5 bases each). Deletions cut 5 bases from V and 4 bases from J, with 18 bases between. The CDR3 has 15 residues. CDR1 SGHVS and CDR2 FNYEAQ come from the germline V gene. CDR3 in DNA: TGTGCCAGCAGCCGCGAGGTACGGGGCCCGTACGAGCAGTACTTC. This codes for CASSREVRGPYEQYF.

The chain joins TRBV27 to TRBJ2-1; D not certain. V was trimmed by 3 bases and J by 3 bases, leaving 9 bases between them. Looked up from germline, CDR1 is MNHEY and CDR2 is SMNVEV (reference sequence). The CDR3 is 14 residues long. The DNA of the CDR3 is TGTGCCAGCAGTTTGTTTAACAGCTACAATGAGCAGTTCTTC. Translated: CASSLFNSYNEQFF.

Turning to this clonotype: A read error may produce the germline difference seen at one junction end. The chain couples TRBV20-1 to TRBJ2-4, with TRBD1 identical over 10 bases. The CDR3 runs to 11 residues. The germline V gene encodes CDR1 DFQATT and CDR2 SNEGSKA (reference sequence). CDR3: CSACPGQGCNF. Written as DNA, the CDR3 is TGCAGTGCATGTCCGGGACAGGGGTGTAACTTC.

The genes are TRBV10-3 and TRBJ2-7; no definite D call. The V gene lost 6 bases and the J gene lost 9 bases, with 15 bases spanning the gap. This CDR3 spans 12 amino acids. Germline CDR1 reads ENHRY; CDR2 reads SYGVKD. CDR3 loop: CAISGRSFGQYF. The DNA for the CDR3 is TGTGCCATCAGCGGACGGAGTTTTGGGCAGTACTTC.

This clonotype has a count of ten or more. The V call is TRBV20-1, the J call TRBJ2-4, with 9 bases identical to TRBD1. V lost 5 bases to trimming and J lost 3 bases; unmatched junction nucleotides: 5. CDR1 is DFQATT, CDR2 SNEGSKA, per germline (reference sequence). CDR3 length: 14 amino acids. CDR3 protein: CSAGQGWGKNIQYF. In DNA form, the CDR3 reads TGCAGTGCTGGACAGGGGTGGGGCAAAAACATTCAGTACTTC.

This clonotype was detected only a few times. V usage is TRBV7-2 and J usage is TRBJ2-2; TRBD2 matches at 9 bases. The junction had 3 bases not matched to a gene; V was cut back by 2 bases and J by 5 bases. Germline V gives CDR1 SGHTA, CDR2 FQGNSA. The CDR3 sequence is 15 residues long. CDR3 region: CASSLLRGGTGELFF. CDR3 sequence (DNA): TGTGCCAGCAGCTTACTGCGGGGGGGTACCGGGGAGCTGTTTTTT.

The CDR3 sequence: CASSSKGSSEETQYF. The CDR3 nucleotides read TGTGCCAGCAGCTCCAAAGGAAGTAGCGAAGAGACCCAGTACTTC. V gene TRBV7-2 combines with J gene TRBJ2-5; D might be TRBD2 (5 bases). The CDR3 length is 15 residues. Germline CDR1 is SGHTA and CDR2 is FQGNSA. The V end was cut by 4 bases, the J end by 3 bases, with 15 bases between.

This rearrangement joins TRBV20-1 to TRBJ2-2; no reliable D call. V gave up 3 bases and J gave up 10 bases, with 12 bases separating them. The CDR3 sequence is 12 residues long. CDR1 is DFQATT and CDR2 is SNEGSKA in the germline V gene (reference sequence). The CDR3 DNA sequence: TGCAGTGCTAGTGGACGCCTCGAGGAGCTGTTTTTT. Amino acids: CSASGRLEELFF.

This clonotype was detected ten times or more. This chain connects TRBV28 to TRBJ2-3; no reliable D call. The germline V and J ends were trimmed by 6 bases and 2 bases, with 3 bases remaining between them. Looked up from germline, CDR1 is MDHEN and CDR2 is SYDVKM. CDR3 length equals 11 residues. The CDR3 region has the DNA TGTGCCAGCAGACTCACAGATACGCAGTATTTT. Translating gives CASRLTDTQYF.

The sample holds many counts of this clonotype. In DNA form, the CDR3 reads TGTGCCAGAAGCTTGGGATGGGACGCCGCGGGCAATCAGCCCCAGCATTTT. Amino acids: CARSLGWDAAGNQPQHF. The J gene is TRBJ1-5, the V gene TRBV5-3, with D perhaps matching TRBD1 (5 bases). TRBV5-3 is an ORF; its function is uncertain. The CDR3 contains 17 residues. Trimming removed 0 bases from V and 2 bases from J, with 15 bases in between.

The genes are TRBV7-6 and TRBJ2-1; D is uncertain. The V gene lost 0 bases and the J gene lost 8 bases, with 14 bases spanning the gap. There are 15 residues in the CDR3. Per the germline V gene, CDR1 is SGHVS and CDR2 is FNYEAQ. The CDR3 region has the DNA TGTGCCAGCAGCTTAGCGCATGGTGGGTCGGATGAGCAGTTCTTC. Amino acid sequence: CASSLAHGGSDEQFF. The full variable domain, its missing parts supplied by reference TRBV7-6 and TRBJ2-1, is GAGVSQSPRYKVTKRGQDVALRCDPISGHVSLYWYRQALGQGPEFLTYFNYEAQQDKSGLPNDRFSAERPEGSISTLTIQRTEQRDSAMYRCASSLAHGGSDEQFFGPGTRLTVL.

This clonotype was seen just once. The chain links TRBV28 to TRBJ2-3; TRBD1 might be the D (6 bases). Germline V CDR1 and CDR2: MDHEN, SYDVKM. Trimming pared 4 bases from V and 4 bases from J, leaving 9 bases between. The CDR3 is 13 amino acids. CDR3 protein: CASSYRVADTQYF. The CDR3 DNA reads TGTGCCAGCAGTTACAGGGTGGCAGATACGCAGTATTTT. The whole variable domain, filled in from reference TRBV28 and TRBJ2-3, reads DVKVTQSSRYLVKRTGEKVFLECVQDMDHENMFWYRQDPGLGLRLIYFSYDVKMKEKGDIPEGYSVSREKKERFSLILESASTNQTSMYLCASSYRVADTQYFGPGTRLTVL.

This clonotype appeared many times. The chain combines TRBV4-1 with TRBJ2-7; 8 nucleotides match TRBD1. The CDR3 is made up of 16 amino acids. CDR1 and CDR2 from the germline V gene are MGHRA and YSYEKL. The V gene end was trimmed by 2 bases and the J gene end by 5 bases; junction bases not matched to a gene: 11. The CDR3 loop reads CASSQWGGAGGHEQYF. The CDR3 DNA reads as TGCGCCAGCAGCCAATGGGGAGGAGCAGGGGGCCACGAGCAGTACTTC.

This clonotype was seen more than once but under ten times. The chain uses TRBV5-1 and TRBJ2-3; 8 bases map to TRBD1. The CDR3 consists of 15 residues. Germline-derived CDR1 and CDR2 are SGHRS and YFSETQ. After removal of 4 bases from V and 2 bases from J, the junction contained 6 bases not matched to a gene. As DNA, the CDR3 is TGCGCCAGCAGCCAGGGGGCGCCGAACACAGATACGCAGTATTTT. Amino acid sequence: CASSQGAPNTDTQYF.

This clonotype was counted only a few times. One junction end does not reproduce the germline sequence, and a read error may be involved. The chain combines TRBV12-3 or TRBV12-4 with TRBJ2-5, with D possibly matching TRBD2 (6 bases). The CDR3 has 11 residues. DNA for the CDR3: TGTGCCAGCAGTCTAGCGAAGACCCAGTACTTC. Translating it yields CASSLAKTQYF.

The J gene is TRBJ2-1, the V gene TRBV9; D gene unclear. The germline gives CDR1 SGDLS, CDR2 YYNGEE. Trimming left V 0 bases short and J 6 bases short, with 7 bases between. The CDR3 spans 13 residues. In DNA, the CDR3 is TGTGCCAGCAGCGTAGACACTTCCAATGAGCAGTTCTTC. It encodes CASSVDTSNEQFF. Using reference TRBV9 and TRBJ2-1 for the parts outside the CDR3, the full variable domain is DSGVTQTPKHLITATGQRVTLRCSPRSGDLSVYWYQQSLDQGLQFLIQYYNGEERAKGNILERFSAQQFPDLHSELNLSSLELGDSALYFCASSVDTSNEQFFGPGTRLTVL.

This sequence joins TRBV28 and TRBJ2-1; 12 bases agree with TRBD1. J was trimmed by 8 bases and V by 7 bases; bases with no gene match: 12. The CDR3 is 16 amino acids. The germline CDR1 and CDR2 sequences are MDHEN and SYDVKM. The CDR3 sequence is CASNPTGTGGSYEQFF. The DNA of the CDR3 is TGTGCCAGCAATCCAACGGGGACAGGGGGCTCATATGAGCAGTTCTTC.

There are a few counts of this clonotype. This chain links TRBV18 with TRBJ2-7; TRBD2 matches at 9 bases. V lost 6 bases and J lost 3; bases outside the gene matches: 9. The length of the CDR3 is 15 residues. The germline V gene has CDR1 KGHSH and CDR2 LQKENI. CDR3 sequence (DNA): TGTGCCAGCTCGGGTGGAACTAGCGGGTACTACGAGCAGTACTTC. Translating it yields CASSGGTSGYYEQYF.

V gene TRBV28 combines with J gene TRBJ2-7; 7 bases line up with TRBD1. Unmatched junction bases numbered 2, after V lost 3 bases and J lost 3 bases. Germline CDR1 reads MDHEN; CDR2 reads SYDVKM. The CDR3 length is 13 residues. The CDR3 DNA reads as TGTGCCAGCAGTTTCAACAGGGGCTACGAGCAGTACTTC. Translating gives CASSFNRGYEQYF.

V and J are TRBV7-9 and TRBJ2-1; tentatively, D is TRBD2 (5 bases). Trimming took 5 bases from V and 7 from J, leaving 21 bases between them. Per the germline V gene, CDR1 is SEHNR and CDR2 is FQNEAQ (reference sequence). The CDR3 is made up of 16 amino acids. In DNA, the CDR3 is TGTGCCAGCAGCAGCCGGCTAGCCTCAGGTGTAAATGAGCAGTTCTTC. The encoded protein is CASSSRLASGVNEQFF.

This clonotype showed up many times. The V call is TRBV3-1, the J call TRBJ2-3; no clear D gene. V lost 2 bases, J lost 2 bases, and 14 bases lay in between. This CDR3 has 16 residues. Germline V gene data show CDR1 as LGHDT and CDR2 as YNNKEL (reference sequence). The CDR3 DNA is TGTGCCAGCAGCCAAAGAACGGCAGTCAACACAGATACGCAGTATTTT. Residues: CASSQRTAVNTDTQYF.

This clonotype was detected a few times. CDR3 sequence reads: CASSVNSGRASEQYF. In DNA form, the CDR3 reads TGTGCCAGCAGCGTCAATAGCGGGAGGGCCAGTGAGCAGTACTTC. The chain couples TRBV7-2 to TRBJ2-7, with 11 bases aligning to TRBD2. Germline CDR1 SGHTA, CDR2 FQGNSA. This CDR3 has 15 amino acids. Trimming at V came to 5 bases and at J to 7 bases, leaving 10 bases not matched to a gene.

This clonotype was seen ten or more times. The chain joins TRBV28 to TRBJ2-7, with D perhaps matching TRBD2 (6 bases). Trimming shortened V by 5 bases and J by 7 bases, and 15 bases separated the two germline ends. Germline CDR1 MDHEN, CDR2 SYDVKM. The CDR3 is made up of 13 amino acids. CDR3 protein: CASSPRRAGEQYF. The CDR3 DNA sequence: TGTGCCAGCAGTCCCCGGCGGGCGGGAGAGCAGTACTTC.